This entry features one TCR beta chain sequence. Its antigen is undetermined. This entry is derived from a study of shared clonotypes between healthy human individuals. Whole-study results and caveats: Among non-shared clonotypes, generation probabilities were lower than among those shared by all four donors.

The ends lost 5 bases at V and 7 bases at J; junction bases unmatched: 19. CDR3 length equals 20 residues. Germline V CDR1 and CDR2: SNHLY, FYNNEI. Data came from immunoSEQ multiplex PCR; TCRdb stores just in-frame clones and leaves some out. The table records roughly 1.4 million clones, about 98.5% of them present only once. The rearrangement uses TRBV2 and TRBJ2-1, with 14 nucleotides matching TRBD2. The source material was naive CD4+ T cells sorted from blood. Subset given: CD45RA+ positively selected. This receptor was identified in a man aged 25 to 40 in good health. The CDR3 nucleotides are TGTGCCAGCAGTCTCCGGTTAGGGGTTCGGGGGACTAGCGGGGGTAATGAGCAGTTCTTC. Protein product: CASSLRLGVRGTSGGNEQFF.